This TCR beta chain was obtained from a study of blood T cell repertoires in COVID-19. Turning to the study itself: Samples of COVID-19 (acute and convalescent) were obtained from the United States, Italy and Spain. T cells, B-cell-depleted T cells, or PBMCs supplied cDNA or gDNA.

The CDR3 has 16 amino acids. Trimming took off 4 bases at V and 0 bases at J, with 16 bases between the two ends. Per germline, CDR1 SGHRS and CDR2 YFSETQ. Methods used by the authors: From reference gene primer amplification, estimates of nucleated cell counts were derived. Only in-frame clones appear in the TCRdb table, and some are missing; sequencing was by immunoSEQ multiplex PCR. For V, J and clone size, that table is used; D and trimming come from the DNA. The sample includes about 90,000 clones, around four fifths of them seen just once. The clonotype was recovered from a woman aged 70-85 years with active or convalescent COVID-19. V gene TRBV5-1 combines with J gene TRBJ1-1, with a tentative D call TRBD1 (6 bases). Sequencing was carried out using peripheral blood. Here the CDR3 DNA reads TGCGCCAGCAGCCGTACTAGGGGGACAATGAACACTGAAGCTTTCTTT. As protein: CASSRTRGTMNTEAFF.